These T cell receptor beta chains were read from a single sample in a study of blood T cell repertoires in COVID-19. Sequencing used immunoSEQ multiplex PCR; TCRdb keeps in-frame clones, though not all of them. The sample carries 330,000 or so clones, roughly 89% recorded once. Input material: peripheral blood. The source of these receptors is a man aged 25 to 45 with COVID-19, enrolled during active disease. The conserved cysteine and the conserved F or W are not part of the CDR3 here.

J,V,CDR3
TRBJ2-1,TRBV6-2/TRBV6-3,ASSQKDTYNEQF
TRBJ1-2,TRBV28,ASSSTGFNYGYT
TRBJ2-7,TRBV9,ASSVSGGEGTRTY
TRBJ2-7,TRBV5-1,ASSWDRDEQY
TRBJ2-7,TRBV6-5,ASSYRDRGTYEQY
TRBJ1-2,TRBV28,ASSRTDYGYT
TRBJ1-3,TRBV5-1,ASSLLAGQSSGNTIY
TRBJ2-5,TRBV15,ATSRVTGSKETQY
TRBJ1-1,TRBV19,ASRGQGVPGAF
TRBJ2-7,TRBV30,AWRGVVSSYEQY
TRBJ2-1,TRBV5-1,ASSSQTGTGYNEQF